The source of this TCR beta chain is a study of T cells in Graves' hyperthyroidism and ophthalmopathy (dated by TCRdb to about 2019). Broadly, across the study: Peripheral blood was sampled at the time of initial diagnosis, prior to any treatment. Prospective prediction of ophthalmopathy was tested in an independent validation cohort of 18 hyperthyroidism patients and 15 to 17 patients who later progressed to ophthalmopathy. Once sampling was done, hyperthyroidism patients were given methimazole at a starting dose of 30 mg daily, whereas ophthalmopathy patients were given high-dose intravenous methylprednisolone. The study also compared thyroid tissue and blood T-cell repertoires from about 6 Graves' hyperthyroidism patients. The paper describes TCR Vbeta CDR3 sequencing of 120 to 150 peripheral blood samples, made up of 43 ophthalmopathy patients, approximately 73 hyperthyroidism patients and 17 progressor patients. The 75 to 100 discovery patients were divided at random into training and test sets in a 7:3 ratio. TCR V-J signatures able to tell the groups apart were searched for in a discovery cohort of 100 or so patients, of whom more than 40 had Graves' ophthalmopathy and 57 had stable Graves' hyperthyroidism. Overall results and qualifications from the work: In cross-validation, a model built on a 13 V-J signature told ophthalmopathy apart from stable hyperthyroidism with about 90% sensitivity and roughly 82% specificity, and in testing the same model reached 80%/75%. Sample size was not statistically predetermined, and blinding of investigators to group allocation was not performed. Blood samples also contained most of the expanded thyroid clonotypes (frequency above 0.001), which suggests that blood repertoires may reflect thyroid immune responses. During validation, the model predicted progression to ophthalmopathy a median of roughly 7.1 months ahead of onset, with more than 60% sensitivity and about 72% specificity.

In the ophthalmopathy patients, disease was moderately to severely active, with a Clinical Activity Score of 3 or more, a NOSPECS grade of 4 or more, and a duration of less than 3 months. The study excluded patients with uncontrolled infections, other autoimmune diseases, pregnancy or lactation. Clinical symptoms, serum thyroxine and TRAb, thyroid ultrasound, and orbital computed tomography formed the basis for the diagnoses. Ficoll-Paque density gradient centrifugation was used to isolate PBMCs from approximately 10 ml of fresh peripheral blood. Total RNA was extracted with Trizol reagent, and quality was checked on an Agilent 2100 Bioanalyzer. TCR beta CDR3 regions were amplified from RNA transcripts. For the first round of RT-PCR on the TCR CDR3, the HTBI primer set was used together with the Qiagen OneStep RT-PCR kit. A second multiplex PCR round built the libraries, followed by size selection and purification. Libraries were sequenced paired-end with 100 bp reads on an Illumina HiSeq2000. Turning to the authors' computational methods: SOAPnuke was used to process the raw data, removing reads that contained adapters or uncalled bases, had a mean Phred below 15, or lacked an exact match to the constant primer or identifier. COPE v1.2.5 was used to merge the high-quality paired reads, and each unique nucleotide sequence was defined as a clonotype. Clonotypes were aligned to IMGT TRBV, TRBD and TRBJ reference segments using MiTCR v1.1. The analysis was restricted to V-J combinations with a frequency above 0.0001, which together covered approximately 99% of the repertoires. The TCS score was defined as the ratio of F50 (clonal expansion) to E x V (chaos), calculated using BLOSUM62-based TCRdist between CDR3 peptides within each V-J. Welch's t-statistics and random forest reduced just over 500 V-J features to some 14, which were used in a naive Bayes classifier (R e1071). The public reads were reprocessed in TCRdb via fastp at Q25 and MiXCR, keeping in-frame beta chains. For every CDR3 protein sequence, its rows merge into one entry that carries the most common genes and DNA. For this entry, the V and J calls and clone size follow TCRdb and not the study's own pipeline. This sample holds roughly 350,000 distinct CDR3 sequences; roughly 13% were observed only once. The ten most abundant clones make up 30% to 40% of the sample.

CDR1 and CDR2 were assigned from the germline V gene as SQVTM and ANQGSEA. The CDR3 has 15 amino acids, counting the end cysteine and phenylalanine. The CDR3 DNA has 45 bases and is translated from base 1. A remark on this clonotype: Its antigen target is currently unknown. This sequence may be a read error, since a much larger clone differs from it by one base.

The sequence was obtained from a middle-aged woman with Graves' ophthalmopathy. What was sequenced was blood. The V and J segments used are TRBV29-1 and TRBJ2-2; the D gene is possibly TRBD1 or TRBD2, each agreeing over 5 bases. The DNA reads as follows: TGCAGCGTTGGACCCCCCAGGGCGGGCACCGGGGAGCCGTTTTTT. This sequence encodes CSVGPPRAGTGEPFF.